The sequence of this TCR beta chain was determined in a study of T cells in Graves' hyperthyroidism and ophthalmopathy. The CDR3 regions of TCR beta were amplified from RNA transcripts. With the HTBI primer set, the TCR CDR3 went through a first round of RT-PCR. TCRdb used MiXCR to reprocess the multiplex PCR reads, holding one entry per CDR3 protein. Of a few hundred thousand distinct CDR3 sequences in the sample, roughly 17% were seen once. The CDR3 sequence is 16 residues long. Notes on the study in general: Blood also contained most expanded thyroid clonotypes above 0.001.

This clonotype was counted a few times. Its antigen is as yet unknown. An end of the junction differs from the germline gene, which may be a read error. V is TRBV12-3 or TRBV12-4 and J is TRBJ2-5; TRBD2 matches 8 bases. This TCR was sampled from a woman between 50 and 59 years old with Graves' hyperthyroidism. What was sequenced was blood. The CDR3 protein is CASRTGASGPQEAQYF. CDR3 nucleotides: TGTGCCAGCAGGACCGGGGCTAGCGGGCCCCAAGAGGCCCAGTACTTC.